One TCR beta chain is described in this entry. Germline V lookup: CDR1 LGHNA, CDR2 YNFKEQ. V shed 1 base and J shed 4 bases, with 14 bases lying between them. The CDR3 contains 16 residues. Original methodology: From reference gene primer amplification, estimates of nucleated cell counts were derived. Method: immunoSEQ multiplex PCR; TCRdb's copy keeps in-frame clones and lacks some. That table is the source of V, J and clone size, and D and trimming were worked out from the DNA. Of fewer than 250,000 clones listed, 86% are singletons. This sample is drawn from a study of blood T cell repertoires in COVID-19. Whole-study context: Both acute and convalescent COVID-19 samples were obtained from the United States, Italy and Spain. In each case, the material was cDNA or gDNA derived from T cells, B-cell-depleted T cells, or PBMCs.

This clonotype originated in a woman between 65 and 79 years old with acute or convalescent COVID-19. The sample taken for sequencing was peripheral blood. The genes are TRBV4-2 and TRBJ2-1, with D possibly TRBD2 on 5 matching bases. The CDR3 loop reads CASSQASDFIYNEQFF. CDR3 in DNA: TGTGCCAGCAGCCAAGCTTCGGACTTCATATACAATGAGCAGTTCTTC.